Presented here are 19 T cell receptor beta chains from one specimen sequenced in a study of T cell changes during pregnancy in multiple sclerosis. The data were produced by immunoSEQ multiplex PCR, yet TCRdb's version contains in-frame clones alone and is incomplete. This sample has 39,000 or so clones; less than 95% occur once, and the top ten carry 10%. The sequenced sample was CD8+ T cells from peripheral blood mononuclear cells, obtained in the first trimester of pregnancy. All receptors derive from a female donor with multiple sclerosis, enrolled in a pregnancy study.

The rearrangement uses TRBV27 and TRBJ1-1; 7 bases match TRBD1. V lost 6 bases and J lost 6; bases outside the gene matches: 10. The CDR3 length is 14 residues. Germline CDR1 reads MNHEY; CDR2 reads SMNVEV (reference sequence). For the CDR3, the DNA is TGTGCCAGCAGCCCTATAAGGGGACAGTCTGAAGCTTTCTTT. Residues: CASSPIRGQSEAFF.

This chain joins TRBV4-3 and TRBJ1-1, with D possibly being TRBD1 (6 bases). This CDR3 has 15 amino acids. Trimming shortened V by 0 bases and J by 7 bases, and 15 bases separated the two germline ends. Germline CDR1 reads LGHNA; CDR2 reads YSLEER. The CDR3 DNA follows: TGCGCCAGCAGCCAAGACCCGGGACACCTTTTTGAAGCTTTCTTT. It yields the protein CASSQDPGHLFEAFF.

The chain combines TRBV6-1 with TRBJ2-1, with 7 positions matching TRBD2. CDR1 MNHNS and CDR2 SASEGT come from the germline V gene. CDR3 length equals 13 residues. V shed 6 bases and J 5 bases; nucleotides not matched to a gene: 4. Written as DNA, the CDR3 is TGTGCCAGCAGAAGCGGGGCTCACAATGAGCAGTTCTTC. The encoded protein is CASRSGAHNEQFF.

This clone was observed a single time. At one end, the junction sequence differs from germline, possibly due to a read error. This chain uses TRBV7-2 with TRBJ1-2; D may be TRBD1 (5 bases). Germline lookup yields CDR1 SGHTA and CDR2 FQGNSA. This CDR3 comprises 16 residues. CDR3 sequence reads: CASSYYYRSESGQSDF. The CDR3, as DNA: TGTGCCAGCAGTTATTATTACCGATCCGAGTCCGGACAATCTGACTTC.

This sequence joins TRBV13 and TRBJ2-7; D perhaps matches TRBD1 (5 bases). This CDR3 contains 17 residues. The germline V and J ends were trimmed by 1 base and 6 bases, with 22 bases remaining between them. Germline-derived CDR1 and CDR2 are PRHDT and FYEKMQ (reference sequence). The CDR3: CASSLVPPGRPRAEQYF. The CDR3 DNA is TGTGCCAGCAGCTTAGTCCCCCCGGGTCGACCCAGGGCCGAGCAGTACTTC.

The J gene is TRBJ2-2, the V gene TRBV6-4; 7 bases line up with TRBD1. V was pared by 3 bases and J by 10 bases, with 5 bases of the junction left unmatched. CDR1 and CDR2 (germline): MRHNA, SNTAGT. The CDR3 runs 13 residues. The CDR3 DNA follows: TGTGCCAGCAGTGATCGGGACAGTCAGGAGCTGTTTTTT. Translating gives CASSDRDSQELFF.

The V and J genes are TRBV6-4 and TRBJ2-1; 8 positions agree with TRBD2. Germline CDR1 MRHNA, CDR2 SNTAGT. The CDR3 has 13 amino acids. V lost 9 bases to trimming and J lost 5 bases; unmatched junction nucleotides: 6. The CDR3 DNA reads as TGTGCCAGAGCCGGGACTAGGAACAATGAGCAGTTCTTC. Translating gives CARAGTRNNEQFF.

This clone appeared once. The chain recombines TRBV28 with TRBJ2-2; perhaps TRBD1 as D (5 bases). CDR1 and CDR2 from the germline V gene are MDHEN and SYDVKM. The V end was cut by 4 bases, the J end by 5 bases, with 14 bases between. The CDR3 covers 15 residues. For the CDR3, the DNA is TGTGCCAGCAGTTCCGCCGACAGCACTACCGGGGAGCTGTTTTTT. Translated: CASSSADSTTGELFF.

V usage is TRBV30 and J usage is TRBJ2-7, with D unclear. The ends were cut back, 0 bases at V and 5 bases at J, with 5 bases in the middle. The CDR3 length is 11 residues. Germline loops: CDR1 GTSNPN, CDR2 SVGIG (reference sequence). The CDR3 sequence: CAWSVPDEQYF. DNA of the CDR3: TGTGCCTGGAGTGTACCGGACGAGCAGTACTTC.

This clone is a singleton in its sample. CDR3 sequence (DNA): TGTGCCAGCAGCTTCGGGCGGGAGAACACCGGGGAGCTGTTTTTT. This codes for CASSFGRENTGELFF. The chain is built from TRBV7-8 and TRBJ2-2, with D perhaps TRBD2 (6 bases). Trimming took 3 bases from V and 1 from J, leaving 9 bases between them. Germline assignment: CDR1 SGHVS and CDR2 FQNEAQ. This CDR3 comprises 15 residues. Filled out from reference TRBV7-8 and TRBJ2-2, the complete variable domain reads GAGVSQSPRYKVAKRGQDVALRCDPISGHVSLFWYQQALGQGPEFLTYFQNEAQLDKSGLPSDRFFAERPEGSVSTLKIQRTQQEDSAVYLCASSFGRENTGELFFGEGSRLTVL.

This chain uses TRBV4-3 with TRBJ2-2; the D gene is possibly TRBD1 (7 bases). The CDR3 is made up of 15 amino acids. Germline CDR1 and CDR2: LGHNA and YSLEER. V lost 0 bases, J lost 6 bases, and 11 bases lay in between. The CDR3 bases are TGCGCCAGCAGCCAAGATGGAGGGGGCGCCGGGGAGCTGTTTTTT. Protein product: CASSQDGGGAGELFF.

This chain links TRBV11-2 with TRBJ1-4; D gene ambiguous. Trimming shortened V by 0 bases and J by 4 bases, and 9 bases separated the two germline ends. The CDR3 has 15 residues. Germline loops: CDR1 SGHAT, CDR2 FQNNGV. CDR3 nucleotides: TGTGCCAGCAGCTTAGACATCAGGCTTAATGAAAAACTGTTTTTT. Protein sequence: CASSLDIRLNEKLFF.

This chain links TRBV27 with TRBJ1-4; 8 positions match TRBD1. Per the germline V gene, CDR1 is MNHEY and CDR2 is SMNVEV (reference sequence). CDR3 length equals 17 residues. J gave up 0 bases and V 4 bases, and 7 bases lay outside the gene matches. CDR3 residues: CASSSRTGPSTNEKLFF. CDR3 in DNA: TGTGCCAGCAGTTCCCGGACAGGGCCCTCAACTAATGAAAAACTGTTTTTT.

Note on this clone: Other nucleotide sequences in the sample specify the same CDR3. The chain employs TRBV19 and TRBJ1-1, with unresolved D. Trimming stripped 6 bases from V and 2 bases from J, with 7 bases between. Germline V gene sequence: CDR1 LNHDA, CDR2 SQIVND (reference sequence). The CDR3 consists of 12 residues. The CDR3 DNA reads TGTGCCAGTAGCACAGTTAACACTGAAGCTTTCTTT. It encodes CASSTVNTEAFF.

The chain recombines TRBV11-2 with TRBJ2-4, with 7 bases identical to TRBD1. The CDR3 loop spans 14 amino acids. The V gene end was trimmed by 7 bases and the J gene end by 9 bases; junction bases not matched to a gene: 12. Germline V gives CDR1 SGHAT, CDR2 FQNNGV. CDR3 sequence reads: CASKPMGQWAIQYF. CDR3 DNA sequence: TGTGCCAGCAAACCAATGGGACAGTGGGCCATTCAGTACTTC. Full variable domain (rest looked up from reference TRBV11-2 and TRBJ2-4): EAGVAQSPRYKIIEKRQSVAFWCNPISGHATLYWYQQILGQGPKLLIQFQNNGVVDDSQLPKDRFSAERLKGVDSTLKIQPAKLEDSAVYLCASKPMGQWAIQYFGAGTRLSVL.

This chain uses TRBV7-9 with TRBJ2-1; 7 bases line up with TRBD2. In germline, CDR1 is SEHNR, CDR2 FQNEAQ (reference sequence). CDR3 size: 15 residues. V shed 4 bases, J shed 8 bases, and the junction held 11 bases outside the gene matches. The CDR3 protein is CASSYGGGLRHEQFF. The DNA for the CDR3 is TGTGCCAGCAGCTACGGGGGAGGGCTTCGGCATGAGCAGTTCTTC.

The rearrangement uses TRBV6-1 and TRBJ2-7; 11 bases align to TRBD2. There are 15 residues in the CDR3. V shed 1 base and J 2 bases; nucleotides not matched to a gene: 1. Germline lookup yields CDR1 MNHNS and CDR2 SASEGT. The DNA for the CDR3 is TGTGCCAGCAGTGAAGGACTAGCGGGAACCTACGAGCAGTACTTC. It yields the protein CASSEGLAGTYEQYF.

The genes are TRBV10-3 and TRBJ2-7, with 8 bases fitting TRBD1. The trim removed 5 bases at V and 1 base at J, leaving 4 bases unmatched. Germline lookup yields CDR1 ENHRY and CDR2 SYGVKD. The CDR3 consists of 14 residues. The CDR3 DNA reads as TGTGCCATCAGTTCGGACAGGGCGTCCTACGAGCAGTACTTC. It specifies CAISSDRASYEQYF.

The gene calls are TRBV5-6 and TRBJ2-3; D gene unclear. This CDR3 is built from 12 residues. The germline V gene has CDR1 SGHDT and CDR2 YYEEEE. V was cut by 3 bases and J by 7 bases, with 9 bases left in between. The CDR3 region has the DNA TGTGCCAGCAGCTCGCGACACTATACGCAGTATTTT. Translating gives CASSSRHYTQYF.